The 31 T cell receptor beta chains below all came from one sample that was sequenced in a study of blood T cell repertoires in COVID-19. Profiling relied on immunoSEQ multiplex PCR, and the TCRdb table lists in-frame clones only, not all of them. Of fewer than 200,000 clones listed, 80% to 95% are singletons. Sequences were obtained from peripheral blood. These receptors all come from a man aged 50 to 59 with acute or convalescent COVID-19.

This sequence joins TRBV28 and TRBJ1-5; 9 bases fit TRBD1. Germline CDR1 and CDR2: MDHEN and SYDVKM. The junction had 6 bases not matched to a gene; V was cut back by 8 bases and J by 7 bases. CDR3 length: 13 amino acids. CDR3 DNA: TGTGCCAGCGCTACAGGGGGCCGGCAGCCCCAGCATTTT. Its protein product is CASATGGRQPQHF.

The chain recombines TRBV7-7 with TRBJ2-1; 10 nucleotides match TRBD2. Germline V gene sequence: CDR1 SSHAT, CDR2 FNYEAQ (reference sequence). The ends lost 4 bases at V and 8 bases at J; junction bases unmatched: 8. The CDR3 contains 15 residues. The CDR3 bases are TGTGCCAGCAGCTCGGGCCTAGCGGGAGTCGATGAGCAGTTCTTC. It is translated as CASSSGLAGVDEQFF.

The rearrangement joins TRBV28 to TRBJ1-1; 7 bases agree with TRBD1. V shed 4 bases and J 0 bases; nucleotides not matched to a gene: 8. The CDR3 covers 16 residues. CDR1 is MDHEN and CDR2 is SYDVKM in the germline V gene. CDR3 bases: TGTGCCAGCAGTTCACAGGGACAGACTATGAACACTGAAGCTTTCTTT. Translated, it gives CASSSQGQTMNTEAFF.

The V and J genes are TRBV20-1 and TRBJ2-7, with a possible D match to TRBD1 (5 bases). CDR1 is DFQATT and CDR2 is SNEGSKA in the germline V gene (reference sequence). Between the trimmed V and J ends, which lost 3 bases and 3 bases, there was a span of 12 bases. The length of the CDR3 is 13 residues. CDR3: CSASEDINYEQYF. The CDR3 bases are TGCAGTGCTAGTGAGGACATCAACTACGAGCAGTACTTC.

This sequence joins TRBV5-1 and TRBJ2-2, with 8 bases identical to TRBD2. V lost 4 bases, J lost 1 base, and 3 bases stayed unmatched. Germline values: CDR1 SGHRS, CDR2 YFSETQ. The CDR3 covers 15 residues. The CDR3 DNA follows: TGCGCCAGCAGCGGTAGCGGGATGAACACCGGGGAGCTGTTTTTT. Its protein product is CASSGSGMNTGELFF.

The chain combines TRBV4-1 with TRBJ2-1, with TRBD1 identical over 7 bases. Germline V gives CDR1 MGHRA, CDR2 YSYEKL. J lost 0 bases, V lost 5 bases, and 7 bases had no gene match. CDR3 length: 16 amino acids. CDR3 amino acids: CASSGQAVGSYNEQFF. The CDR3, as DNA: TGCGCCAGCAGCGGACAGGCGGTTGGCTCCTACAATGAGCAGTTCTTC.

The genes are TRBV29-1 and TRBJ2-5, with 9 bases identical to TRBD2. From germline, CDR1 is SQVTM and CDR2 ANQGSEA. V lost 4 bases and J lost 5; bases outside the gene matches: 11. CDR3 length equals 15 residues. The CDR3 spells CSVVPPAGGTETQYF. The CDR3 region has the DNA TGCAGCGTTGTTCCCCCGGCGGGGGGGACGGAGACCCAGTACTTC.

This chain links TRBV10-2 with TRBJ1-6; possibly TRBD1 for D (5 bases). The V end lost 4 bases, the J end lost 6 bases, and 10 bases lay between the germline ends. The length of the CDR3 is 14 residues. CDR1 and CDR2 (germline): WSHSY, SAAADI. The CDR3 DNA reads as TGCGCCAGCAGTGCCGTACAGGCTAATTCACCCCTCCACTTT. Its protein is CASSAVQANSPLHF.

The chain joins TRBV7-9 to TRBJ2-5; possibly TRBD2 for D (5 bases). The CDR3 has 16 residues. CDR1 and CDR2 (germline): SEHNR, FQNEAQ (reference sequence). V lost 5 bases and J 2 bases, leaving 18 bases between the germline ends. Written as DNA, the CDR3 is TGTGCCAGCAGCCCCGGGGTAGCCCAAACTCAAGAGACCCAGTACTTC. Its translation is CASSPGVAQTQETQYF. Complete variable domain (other parts from reference TRBV7-9 and TRBJ2-5): DTGVSQNPRHKITKRGQNVTFRCDPISEHNRLYWYRQTLGQGPEFLTYFQNEAQLEKSRLLSDRFSAERPKGSFSTLEIQRTEQGDSAMYLCASSPGVAQTQETQYFGPGTRLLVL.

This rearrangement joins TRBV9 to TRBJ1-6, with D perhaps matching TRBD1 (5 bases). From germline, CDR1 is SGDLS and CDR2 YYNGEE. This CDR3 has 17 residues. Deletions cut 3 bases from V and 8 bases from J, with 21 bases between. The CDR3 nucleotides are TGTGCCAGCAGCGAGGGGTGGGGACTCCGGGGCGATTCACCCCTCCACTTT. Protein: CASSEGWGLRGDSPLHF.

This clone was seen a single time. This chain uses TRBV6-6 with TRBJ1-3; 7 bases match TRBD1. The CDR3 runs to 15 residues. The V gene end was trimmed by 5 bases and the J gene end by 1 base; junction bases not matched to a gene: 5. Germline values: CDR1 MNHNY, CDR2 SVGAGI (reference sequence). The CDR3 nucleotides are TGTGCCAGCAGTCGGGACAGACCATCTGGAAACACCATATATTTT. The encoded protein is CASSRDRPSGNTIYF.

Regarding this clone: Other nucleotide sequences from this sample produce the same CDR3. V and J are TRBV19 and TRBJ1-1, with 8 bases aligning to TRBD1. V trimming: 3 bases; J trimming: 2 bases; junction bases outside the gene matches: 2. Germline loops: CDR1 LNHDA, CDR2 SQIVND (reference sequence). The CDR3 is made up of 14 amino acids. This CDR3 reads CASSIGQGNTEAFF. CDR3 DNA sequence: TGTGCCAGTAGTATTGGACAGGGAAACACTGAAGCTTTCTTT.

The V gene is TRBV10-3, the J gene TRBJ1-1; D gene ambiguous. The V end lost 4 bases, the J end lost 1 base, and 7 bases lay between the germline ends. Germline assignment: CDR1 ENHRY and CDR2 SYGVKD. The CDR3 totals 13 residues. For the CDR3, the DNA is TGTGCCATCAGTGCGGACTGGAACACTGAAGCTTTCTTT. It translates to CAISADWNTEAFF.

As concerns this clone: This CDR3 is also generated by other DNA sequences in the sample. The chain recombines TRBV10-3 with TRBJ2-4; no clear D gene. V was clipped by 3 bases and J by 0 bases, with 6 bases between them. The length of the CDR3 is 14 residues. CDR1 and CDR2 from the germline V gene are ENHRY and SYGVKD. CDR3 DNA sequence: TGTGCCATCAGTGACAGTCTAGCCAAAAACATTCAGTACTTC. This encodes CAISDSLAKNIQYF.

This chain connects TRBV4-1 to TRBJ1-5; no firm D call. The ends were cut back, 2 bases at V and 3 bases at J, with 5 bases in the middle. CDR3 length: 13 residues. Germline V gene data show CDR1 as MGHRA and CDR2 as YSYEKL. Here the CDR3 reads CASSQQSNQPQHF. CDR3 sequence (DNA): TGCGCCAGCAGCCAACAGTCCAATCAGCCCCAGCATTTT.

In this sample, this clone turned up once. The rearrangement joins TRBV19 to TRBJ2-4, with 10 bases aligning to TRBD1. The V gene end was trimmed by 3 bases and the J gene end by 8 bases; junction bases not matched to a gene: 7. This CDR3 has 15 amino acids. Per the germline V gene, CDR1 is LNHDA and CDR2 is SQIVND (reference sequence). The CDR3 loop is CASSIRGQGRDIQYF. DNA for the CDR3: TGTGCCAGTAGTATTCGGGGACAGGGGAGGGACATTCAGTACTTC. Using reference TRBV19 and TRBJ2-4 for the parts outside the CDR3, the full variable domain is DGGITQSPKYLFRKEGQNVTLSCEQNLNHDAMYWYRQDPGQGLRLIYYSQIVNDFQKGDIAEGYSVSREKKESFPLTVTSAQKNPTAFYLCASSIRGQGRDIQYFGAGTRLSVL.

The chain is built from TRBV9 and TRBJ2-2, with 7 bases identical to TRBD2. V shed 4 bases and J 5 bases; nucleotides not matched to a gene: 8. There are 15 residues in the CDR3. The germline CDR1 and CDR2 sequences are SGDLS and YYNGEE. The CDR3 nucleotides are TGTGCCAGCAGCCCTAGCGGTGGGGAGACCGGGGAGCTGTTTTTT. Encoded protein: CASSPSGGETGELFF.

The V and J genes are TRBV11-2 and TRBJ2-5; 13 bases line up with TRBD2. Trimming removed 5 bases from V and 5 bases from J; junction bases left unmatched: 5. This CDR3 comprises 15 residues. Looked up from germline, CDR1 is SGHAT and CDR2 is FQNNGV. CDR3 residues: CASSPGLAGAETQYF. The CDR3 region has the DNA TGTGCCAGCAGCCCCGGACTAGCGGGAGCTGAGACCCAGTACTTC.

V gene TRBV5-6 combines with J gene TRBJ2-7; no reliable D call. The CDR3 runs 15 residues. V was shortened by 0 bases and J by 0 bases, with 10 bases between the two germline ends. The germline V gene encodes CDR1 SGHDT and CDR2 YYEEEE. The DNA of the CDR3 is TGTGCCAGCAGCTTGGGCAGGCCTCTCTCCTACGAGCAGTACTTC. As protein: CASSLGRPLSYEQYF.

V is TRBV4-1 and J is TRBJ2-1; TRBD2 aligns across 7 bases. CDR3 length equals 17 residues. The germline V gene has CDR1 MGHRA and CDR2 YSYEKL. V was pared by 0 bases and J by 3 bases, with 8 bases of the junction left unmatched. The CDR3 sequence: CASSQDPGAGSYNEQFF. CDR3 coding DNA: TGCGCCAGCAGCCAAGATCCCGGAGCGGGGAGCTACAATGAGCAGTTCTTC.

The chain combines TRBV30 with TRBJ2-1; 7 nucleotides match TRBD1. The CDR3 covers 17 residues. Germline-derived CDR1 and CDR2 are GTSNPN and SVGIG (reference sequence). Trimming at V came to 4 bases and at J to 4 bases, leaving 16 bases not matched to a gene. The CDR3 coding sequence is TGTGCCTGGACCCAACGACCGGGACAGCGTACTTACAATGAGCAGTTCTTC. Translation gives CAWTQRPGQRTYNEQFF. Based on the CDR3 plus reference TRBV30 and TRBJ2-1, the full variable domain is SQTIHQWPATLVQPVGSPLSLECTVEGTSNPNLYWYRQAAGRGLQLLFYSVGIGQISSEVPQNLSASRPQDRQFILSSKKLLLSDSGFYLCAWTQRPGQRTYNEQFFGPGTRLTVL.

This clone has just one count. V usage is TRBV7-3 and J usage is TRBJ2-1; TRBD1 matches at 9 bases. The V gene end was trimmed by 2 bases and the J gene end by 0 bases; junction bases not matched to a gene: 8. This CDR3 is built from 18 residues. Germline lookup yields CDR1 SGHTA and CDR2 FQGTGA. CDR3 sequence (DNA): TGTGCCAGCAGCTTAGCTACGGGACAGGGTTCCTCCTACAATGAGCAGTTCTTC. Protein product: CASSLATGQGSSYNEQFF.

This rearrangement joins TRBV5-1 to TRBJ2-3, with 8 bases lining up with TRBD2. Germline V CDR1 and CDR2: SGHRS, YFSETQ. V gave up 4 bases and J gave up 1 base; unmatched junction bases: 8. There are 16 residues in the CDR3. Here the CDR3 reads CASSPRGAGGTDTQYF. The CDR3 DNA reads TGCGCCAGCAGCCCCCGTGGAGCGGGAGGCACAGATACGCAGTATTTT. Complete variable domain (other parts from reference TRBV5-1 and TRBJ2-3): KAGVTQTPRYLIKTRGQQVTLSCSPISGHRSVSWYQQTPGQGLQFLFEYFSETQRNKGNFPGRFSGRQFSNSRSEMNVSTLELGDSALYLCASSPRGAGGTDTQYFGPGTRLTVL.

V is TRBV7-2 and J is TRBJ1-6; 8 bases map to TRBD1. V shed 6 bases, J shed 8 bases, and the junction held 9 bases outside the gene matches. The length of the CDR3 is 15 residues. Germline-derived CDR1 and CDR2 are SGHTA and FQGNSA. The CDR3 bases are TGTGCCAGCAGTCAAAGGACAGGGCGATATTCACCCCTCCACTTT. This gives the protein CASSQRTGRYSPLHF.

This chain joins TRBV6-5 and TRBJ1-1; TRBD1 aligns across 7 bases. The V segment lost 4 bases and the J segment 1 base; nucleotides outside the gene matches: 6. This CDR3 is 15 amino acids long. Germline V gene lookup returns CDR1 MNHEY and CDR2 SVGAGI. CDR3 sequence (DNA): TGTGCCAGCAGTTCCGGGACAGTGTCGAACACTGAAGCTTTCTTT. Translation gives CASSSGTVSNTEAFF.

The J gene is TRBJ1-5, the V gene TRBV7-2; 9 bases align to TRBD1. The CDR3 sequence is 16 residues long. J lost 1 base, V lost 5 bases, and 6 bases had no gene match. Germline CDR1 and CDR2: SGHTA and FQGNSA. CDR3 loop: CASSLHGTGSNQPQHF. For the CDR3, the DNA is TGTGCCAGCAGCCTCCACGGGACAGGGAGCAATCAGCCCCAGCATTTT.

The CDR3 sequence is CASRVLAGGSYEQYF. In DNA, the CDR3 is TGTGCCAGCAGGGTCCTAGCGGGAGGTTCCTACGAGCAGTACTTC. V and J are TRBV2 and TRBJ2-7, with TRBD2 matching over 11 bases. This CDR3 is built from 15 residues. Trimming cost V 6 bases and J 1 base; bases outside gene matches: 5. Germline V CDR1 and CDR2: SNHLY, FYNNEI.

The V and J genes are TRBV6-6 and TRBJ2-7; 7 positions agree with TRBD1. This CDR3 region has 14 residues. Germline trimming cut 6 bases from V and 3 bases from J; bases unmatched to any gene: 8. Germline V gene lookup returns CDR1 MNHNY and CDR2 SVGAGI (reference sequence). The CDR3 region has the DNA TGTGCCAGCAGCGGCCCGGGACAGCACTACGAGCAGTACTTC. It yields the protein CASSGPGQHYEQYF.

The CDR3 region is CASSVIQGTEAFF. DNA of the CDR3: TGTGCCAGCTCAGTTATACAGGGCACTGAAGCTTTCTTT. This chain connects TRBV18 to TRBJ1-1, with D possibly matching TRBD1 (6 bases). Germline CDR1 and CDR2: KGHSH and LQKENI. V dropped 5 bases and J dropped 4 bases, with 11 bases sitting between them. This CDR3 contains 13 residues.

The J gene is TRBJ2-1, the V gene TRBV4-1; possibly TRBD1 for D (6 bases). The ends were cut back, 2 bases at V and 0 bases at J, with 8 bases in the middle. Per the germline V gene, CDR1 is MGHRA and CDR2 is YSYEKL. CDR3 length equals 15 residues. CDR3 in amino acids: CASSQTGSSYNEQFF. In DNA, the CDR3 is TGCGCCAGCAGCCAAACAGGGAGCTCCTACAATGAGCAGTTCTTC.

This sequence joins TRBV10-1 and TRBJ2-7; TRBD1 matches 8 bases. Trimming cost V 6 bases and J 4 bases; bases outside gene matches: 8. CDR1 and CDR2 from the germline V gene are WNHNN and SYGVQD (reference sequence). The CDR3 extends over 14 amino acids. The CDR3 loop is CASSHPRDRYEQYV. For the CDR3, the DNA is TGCGCCAGCAGCCACCCCCGGGACAGGTACGAGCAGTACGTC.